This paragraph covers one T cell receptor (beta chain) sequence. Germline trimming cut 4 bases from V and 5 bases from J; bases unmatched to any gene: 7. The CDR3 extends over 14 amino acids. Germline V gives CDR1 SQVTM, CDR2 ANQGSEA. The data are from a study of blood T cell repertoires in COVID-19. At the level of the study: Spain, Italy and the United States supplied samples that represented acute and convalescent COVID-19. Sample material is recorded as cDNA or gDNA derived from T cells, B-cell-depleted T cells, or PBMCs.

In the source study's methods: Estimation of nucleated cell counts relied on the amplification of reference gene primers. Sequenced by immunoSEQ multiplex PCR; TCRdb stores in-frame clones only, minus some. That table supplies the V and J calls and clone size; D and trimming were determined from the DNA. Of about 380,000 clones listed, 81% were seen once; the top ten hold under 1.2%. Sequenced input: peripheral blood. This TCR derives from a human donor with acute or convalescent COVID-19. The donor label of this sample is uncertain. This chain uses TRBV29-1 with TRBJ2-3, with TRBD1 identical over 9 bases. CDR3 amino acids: CSVVRQGDKDTQYF. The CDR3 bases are TGCAGCGTTGTCCGACAGGGGGATAAAGATACGCAGTATTTT.